What follows is one TCR beta chain and its context. Under the authors' procedure: The authors estimated nucleated cell counts from reference gene primer amplification. Clones were sequenced by immunoSEQ multiplex PCR, and TCRdb holds only the in-frame ones, with some missing. V, J and clone size are taken as reported in that table, and D and trimming were inferred from the DNA itself. The sample contains some 210,000 clones, approximately 80% of which appear only once. V lost 1 base and J lost 6, with 10 bases in between. Germline CDR1 and CDR2: SEHNR and FQNEAQ (reference sequence). The CDR3 sequence is 13 residues long. The sample comes from a study of blood T cell repertoires in COVID-19. Study context: Sites across the United States, Italy and Spain contributed samples from acute and convalescent COVID-19. From T cells, B-cell-depleted T cells, or PBMCs came the material, which was cDNA or gDNA.

The cohort comprised adults aged 18 to 89 years residing in approximately 25 US areas. This chain links TRBV7-9 with TRBJ2-7, with D unclear. This receptor was identified in a young man with acute COVID-19. The sample was PBMCs or T cells enriched from blood (not recorded which). The CDR3: CASSLDTVFEQYF. The CDR3 DNA is TGTGCCAGCAGCTTAGATACGGTTTTCGAGCAGTACTTC.